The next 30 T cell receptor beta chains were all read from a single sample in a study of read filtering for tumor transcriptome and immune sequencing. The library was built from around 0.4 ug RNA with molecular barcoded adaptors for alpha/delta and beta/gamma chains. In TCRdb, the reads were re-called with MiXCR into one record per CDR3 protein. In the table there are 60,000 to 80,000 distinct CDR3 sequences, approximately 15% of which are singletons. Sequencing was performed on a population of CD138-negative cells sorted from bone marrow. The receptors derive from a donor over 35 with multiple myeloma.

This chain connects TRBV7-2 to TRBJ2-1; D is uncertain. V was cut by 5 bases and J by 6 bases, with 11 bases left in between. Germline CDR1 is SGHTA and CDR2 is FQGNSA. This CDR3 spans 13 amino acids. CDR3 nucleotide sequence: TGTGCCAGCAGCCTTACAGTAGGCAATGAGCAGTTCTTC. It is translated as CASSLTVGNEQFF.

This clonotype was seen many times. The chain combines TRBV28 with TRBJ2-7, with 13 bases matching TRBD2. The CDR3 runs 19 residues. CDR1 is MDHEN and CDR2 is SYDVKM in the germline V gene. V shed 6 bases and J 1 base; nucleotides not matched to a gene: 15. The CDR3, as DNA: TGTGCCAGCAGCGAACTGGGACTAGCGGGAAAGGTGGGGTCCTACGAGCAGTACTTC. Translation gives CASSELGLAGKVGSYEQYF.

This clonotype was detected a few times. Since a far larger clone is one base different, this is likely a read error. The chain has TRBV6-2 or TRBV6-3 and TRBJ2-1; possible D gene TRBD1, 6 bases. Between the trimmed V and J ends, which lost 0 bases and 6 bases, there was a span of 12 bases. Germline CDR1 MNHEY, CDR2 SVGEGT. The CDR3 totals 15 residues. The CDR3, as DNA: TGTGCCAGCAGTTACTCAGGACAGTTATGCAATGAGCAGTTCTTC. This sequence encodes CASSYSGQLCNEQFF.

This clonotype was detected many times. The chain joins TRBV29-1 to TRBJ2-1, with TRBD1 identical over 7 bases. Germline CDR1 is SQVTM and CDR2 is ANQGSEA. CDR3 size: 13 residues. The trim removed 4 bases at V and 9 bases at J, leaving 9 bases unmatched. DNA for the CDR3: TGCAGCGTTGGGCGAAACAGGGGCGGTGAGCAGTTCTTC. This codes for CSVGRNRGGEQFF.

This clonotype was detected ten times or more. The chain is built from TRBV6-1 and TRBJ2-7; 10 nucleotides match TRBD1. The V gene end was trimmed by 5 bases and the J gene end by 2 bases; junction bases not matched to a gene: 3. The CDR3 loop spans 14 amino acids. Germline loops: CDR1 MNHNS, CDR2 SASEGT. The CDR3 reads CASSLGQGTYEQYF. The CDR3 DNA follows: TGTGCCAGCAGTTTGGGACAGGGGACCTACGAGCAGTACTTC.

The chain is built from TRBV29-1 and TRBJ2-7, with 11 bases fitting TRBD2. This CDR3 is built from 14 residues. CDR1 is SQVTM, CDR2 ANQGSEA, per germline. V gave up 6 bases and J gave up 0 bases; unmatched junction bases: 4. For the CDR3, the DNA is TGCAGCGTGGAGACTAGCGGGGTCTCCTACGAGCAGTACTTC. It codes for CSVETSGVSYEQYF.

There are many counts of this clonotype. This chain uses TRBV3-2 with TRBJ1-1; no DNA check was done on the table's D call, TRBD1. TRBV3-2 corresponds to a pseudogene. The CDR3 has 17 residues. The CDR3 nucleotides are TGTGCCAGCAGCCAGGCCCCCGGGACAGGGACCAACACTGAAGCTTTCTTT. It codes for CASSQAPGTGTNTEAFF.

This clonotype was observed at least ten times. The CDR3 sequence: CASSLREGREQFF. The CDR3 DNA sequence: TGTGCCAGCAGCCTAAGGGAGGGCCGTGAGCAGTTCTTC. The chain employs TRBV7-2 and TRBJ2-1; 7 bases fit TRBD2. From germline, CDR1 is SGHTA and CDR2 FQGNSA. This CDR3 has 13 amino acids. V lost 5 bases to trimming and J lost 9 bases; unmatched junction nucleotides: 7.

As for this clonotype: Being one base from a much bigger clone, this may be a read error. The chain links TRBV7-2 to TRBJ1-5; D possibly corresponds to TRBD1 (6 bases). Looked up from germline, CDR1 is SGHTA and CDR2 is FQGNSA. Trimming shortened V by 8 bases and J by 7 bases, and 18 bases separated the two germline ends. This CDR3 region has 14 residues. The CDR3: CASGIRRGNQPQHF. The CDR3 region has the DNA TGTGCCAGCGGCATCCGCAGGGGAAACCAGCCCCAGCATTTT.

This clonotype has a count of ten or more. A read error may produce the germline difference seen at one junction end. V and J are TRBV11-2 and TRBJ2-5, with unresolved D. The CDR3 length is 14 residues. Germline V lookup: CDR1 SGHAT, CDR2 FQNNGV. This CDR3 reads CASSLESRGETQYF. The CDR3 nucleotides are TGTGCCAGCAGCCTAGAGTCCAGAGGAGAGACCCAGTACTTC.

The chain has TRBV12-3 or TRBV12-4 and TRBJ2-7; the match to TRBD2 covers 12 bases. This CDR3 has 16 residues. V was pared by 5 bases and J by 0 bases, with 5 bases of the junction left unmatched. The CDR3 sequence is CASSRTSGMSSYEQYF. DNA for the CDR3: TGTGCCAGCAGTCGGACTAGCGGGATGAGCTCCTACGAGCAGTACTTC.

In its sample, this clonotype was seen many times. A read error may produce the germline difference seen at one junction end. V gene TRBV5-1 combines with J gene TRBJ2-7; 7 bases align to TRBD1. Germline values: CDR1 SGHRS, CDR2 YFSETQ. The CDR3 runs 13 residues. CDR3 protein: CASSLRQGYEQYF. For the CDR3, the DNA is TGTGCCAGCAGCCTTCGACAGGGATACGAGCAGTACTTC.

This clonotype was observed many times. The CDR3 protein is CSASLLAGVFSEQFF. The CDR3, as DNA: TGCAGTGCTAGCCTCCTAGCGGGAGTGTTCAGTGAGCAGTTCTTC. V usage is TRBV20-1 and J usage is TRBJ2-1; 10 bases align to TRBD2. V lost 3 bases and J lost 9; bases outside the gene matches: 11. The CDR3 length is 15 residues. The germline V gene has CDR1 DFQATT and CDR2 SNEGSKA (reference sequence).

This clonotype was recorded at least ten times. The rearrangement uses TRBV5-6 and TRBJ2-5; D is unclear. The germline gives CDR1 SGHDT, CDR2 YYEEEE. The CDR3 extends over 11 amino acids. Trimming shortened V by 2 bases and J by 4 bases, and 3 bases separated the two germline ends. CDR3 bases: TGTGCCAGCAGCTTTTCAGAGACCCAGTACTTC. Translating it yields CASSFSETQYF.

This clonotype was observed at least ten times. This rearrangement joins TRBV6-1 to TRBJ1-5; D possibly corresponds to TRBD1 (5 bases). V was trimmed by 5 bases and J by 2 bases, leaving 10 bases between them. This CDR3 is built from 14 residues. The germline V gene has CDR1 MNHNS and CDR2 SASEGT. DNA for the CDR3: TGTGCCAGCAGTTACTTACAGGGCAATCAGCCCCAGCATTTT. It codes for CASSYLQGNQPQHF.

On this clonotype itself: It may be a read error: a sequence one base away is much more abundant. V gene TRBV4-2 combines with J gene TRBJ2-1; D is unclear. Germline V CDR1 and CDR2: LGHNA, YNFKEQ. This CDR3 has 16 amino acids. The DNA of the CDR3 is TGTGCCGGCAGCCAAGAGGAACAAAGCTCCTACAATGAGCAGTTCTTC. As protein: CAGSQEEQSSYNEQFF.

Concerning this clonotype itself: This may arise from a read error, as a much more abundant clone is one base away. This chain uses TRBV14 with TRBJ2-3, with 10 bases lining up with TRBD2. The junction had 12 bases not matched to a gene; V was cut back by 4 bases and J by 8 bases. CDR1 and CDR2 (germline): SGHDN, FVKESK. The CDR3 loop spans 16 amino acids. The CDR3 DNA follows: TGTGCCAGCAGCCGGACCGGGACTAGCGAAGCAGGTACGCAGTATTTT. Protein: CASSRTGTSEAGTQYF.

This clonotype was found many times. The CDR3 protein is CANRRGDTEAFF. As DNA, the CDR3 is TGTGCCAACCGGAGGGGAGACACTGAAGCTTTCTTT. The chain carries TRBV6-1 and TRBJ1-1; TRBD1 is a possible D gene (5 bases). Per the germline V gene, CDR1 is MNHNS and CDR2 is SASEGT. The V and J ends lost 10 bases and 3 bases respectively, with 12 bases between them. The length of the CDR3 is 12 residues.

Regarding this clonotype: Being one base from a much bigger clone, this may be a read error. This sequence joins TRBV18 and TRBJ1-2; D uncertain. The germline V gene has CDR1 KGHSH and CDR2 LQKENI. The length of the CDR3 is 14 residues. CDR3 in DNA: TGTGCCAGCACCCTCGCAGAAGCTAACTATGGCTGCACCTTC. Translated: CASTLAEANYGCTF.

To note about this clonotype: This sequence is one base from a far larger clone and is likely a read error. The CDR3 here is CASSPPRTGGHDQFF. In DNA form, the CDR3 reads TGTGCCAGCAGCCCTCCACGGACAGGCGGCCATGACCAGTTCTTC. This chain joins TRBV11-3 and TRBJ2-1; 7 bases line up with TRBD1. Germline V gene sequence: CDR1 SGHNT, CDR2 YENEEA. This CDR3 has 15 residues.

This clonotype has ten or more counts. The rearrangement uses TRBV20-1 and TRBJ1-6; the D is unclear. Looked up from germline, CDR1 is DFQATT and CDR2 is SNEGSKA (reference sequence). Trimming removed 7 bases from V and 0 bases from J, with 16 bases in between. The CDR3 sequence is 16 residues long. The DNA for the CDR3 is TGCAGTGTTAATCTAAGGCAGCTCTCCTATAATTCACCCCTCCACTTT. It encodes CSVNLRQLSYNSPLHF.

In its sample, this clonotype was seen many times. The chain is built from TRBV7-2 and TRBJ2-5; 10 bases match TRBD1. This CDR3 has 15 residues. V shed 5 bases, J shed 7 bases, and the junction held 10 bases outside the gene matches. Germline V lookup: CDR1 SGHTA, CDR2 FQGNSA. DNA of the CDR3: TGTGCCAGCAGCGCGACAGGGGGCTTGGTTGGGACCCAGTACTTC. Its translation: CASSATGGLVGTQYF.

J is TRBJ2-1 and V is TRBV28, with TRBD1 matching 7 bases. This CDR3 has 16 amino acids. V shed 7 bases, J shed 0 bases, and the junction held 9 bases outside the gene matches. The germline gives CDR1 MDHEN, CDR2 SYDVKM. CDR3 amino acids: CASNPRGKGSYNEQFF. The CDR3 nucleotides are TGTGCCAGCAACCCCAGGGGGAAGGGCTCCTACAATGAGCAGTTCTTC.

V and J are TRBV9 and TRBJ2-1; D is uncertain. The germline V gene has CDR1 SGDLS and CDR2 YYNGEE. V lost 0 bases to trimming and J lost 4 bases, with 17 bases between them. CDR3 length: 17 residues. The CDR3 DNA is TGTGCCAGCAGCGTAGCTCCCCATAGGATAGGGTACAATGAGCAGTTCTTC. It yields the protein CASSVAPHRIGYNEQFF.

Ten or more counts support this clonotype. In DNA form, the CDR3 reads TGTGCCAGCAGCTTAGGGGGAGTGAACACTGAAGCTTTCTTT. This codes for CASSLGGVNTEAFF. The chain couples TRBV7-2 to TRBJ1-1; D gene ambiguous. The germline V gene has CDR1 SGHTA and CDR2 FQGNSA. The germline V and J ends were trimmed by 1 base and 0 bases, with 6 bases remaining between them. The CDR3 consists of 14 residues.

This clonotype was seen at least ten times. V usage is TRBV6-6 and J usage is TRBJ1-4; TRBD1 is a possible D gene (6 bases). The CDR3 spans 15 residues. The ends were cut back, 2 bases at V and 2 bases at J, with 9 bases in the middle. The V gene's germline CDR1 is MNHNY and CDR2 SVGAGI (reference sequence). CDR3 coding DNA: TGTGCCAGCAGTTACGTCAGGGGCACTAATGAAAAACTGTTTTTT. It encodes CASSYVRGTNEKLFF.

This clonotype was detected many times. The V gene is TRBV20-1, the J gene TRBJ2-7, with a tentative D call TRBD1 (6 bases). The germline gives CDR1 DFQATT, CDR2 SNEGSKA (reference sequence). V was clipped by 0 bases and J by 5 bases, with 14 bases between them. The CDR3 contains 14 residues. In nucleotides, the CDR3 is TGCAGTGCTAGAGAAGGACAGCTAGGGAACGAGCAGTACTTC. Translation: CSAREGQLGNEQYF.

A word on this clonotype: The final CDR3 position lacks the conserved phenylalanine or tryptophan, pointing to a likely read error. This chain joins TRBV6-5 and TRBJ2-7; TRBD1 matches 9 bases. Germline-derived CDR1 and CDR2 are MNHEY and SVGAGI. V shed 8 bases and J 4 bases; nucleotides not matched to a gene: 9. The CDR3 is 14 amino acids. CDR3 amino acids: CASRRDRVRYEQYL. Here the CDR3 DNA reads TGTGCCAGCCGGAGGGACAGGGTGCGGTACGAGCAGTACCTC.

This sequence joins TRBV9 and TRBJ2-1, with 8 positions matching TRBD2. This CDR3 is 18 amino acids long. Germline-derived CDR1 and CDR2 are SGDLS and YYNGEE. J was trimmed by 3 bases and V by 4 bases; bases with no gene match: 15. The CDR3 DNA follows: TGTGCCAGCAGCCCCCGGGGGGGTGGGGCAGCGGACTACAATGAGCAGTTCTTC. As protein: CASSPRGGGAADYNEQFF.

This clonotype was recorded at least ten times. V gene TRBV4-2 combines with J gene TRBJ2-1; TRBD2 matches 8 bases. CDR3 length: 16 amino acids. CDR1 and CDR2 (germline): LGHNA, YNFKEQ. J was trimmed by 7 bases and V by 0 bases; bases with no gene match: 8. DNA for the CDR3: TGTGCCAGCAGCCAAGATTACCTAGCGGGCAAGAATGAGCAGTTCTTC. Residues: CASSQDYLAGKNEQFF.